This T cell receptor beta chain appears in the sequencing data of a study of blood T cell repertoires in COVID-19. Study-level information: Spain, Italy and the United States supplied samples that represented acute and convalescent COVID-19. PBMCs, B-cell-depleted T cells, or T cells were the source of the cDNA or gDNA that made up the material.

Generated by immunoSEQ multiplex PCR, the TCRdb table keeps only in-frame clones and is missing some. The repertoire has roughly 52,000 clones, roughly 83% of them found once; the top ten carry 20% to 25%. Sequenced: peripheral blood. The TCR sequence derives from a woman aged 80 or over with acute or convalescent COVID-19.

The CDR3: CASSQGTSGHSGELFF. The CDR3, as DNA: TGTGCCAGCAGCCAGGGAACTAGCGGGCATAGCGGGGAGCTGTTTTTT. The genes are TRBV4-2 and TRBJ2-2; TRBD2 matches 9 bases. Per germline, CDR1 LGHNA and CDR2 YNFKEQ. CDR3 length equals 16 residues. V shed 3 bases, J shed 7 bases, and the junction held 9 bases outside the gene matches.